This TCR beta chain emerged from a study of monozygotic twins with inflammatory bowel disease. Study observations and caveats: Inverse Simpson values showed less TCRbeta diversity in IBD patients than in their healthy co-twins. Support was absent for any single strong signal or clonotype linked to IBD.

Making each TCR library took around 3.5 ug of total RNA. One entry per CDR3 protein, without DNA, is what TCRdb gives after re-calling the 5' RACE reads. This sample's table has more than 300,000 distinct CDR3 sequences. Germline V CDR1 and CDR2: SGHTA, FQGTGA. The CDR3 consists of 13 residues. To note about this clonotype: Its antigen is not known.

Each donor supplied approximately 2.5 ml of blood. This clonotype was obtained from a human donor with ulcerative colitis or Crohn's disease, or a healthy co-twin of an affected twin (not recorded which). The specimen was blood. The chain employs TRBV7-3 and TRBJ1-1. CDR3: CASRYTENTEAFF.